The 6 T cell receptor beta chains below all came from one sample that was sequenced in a study of spatial heterogeneity in lung cancer. Time point denoted: blood at routine non-recurrence follow-up after resection. Using its own MiXCR run on the 5' RACE reads, TCRdb lists one record per CDR3 protein. There are 15,000 to 20,000 distinct CDR3 sequences in the sample; 9% to 10% occur only once, and around 21% lies in the top ten. The sequenced sample was PBMCs, obtained at follow-up. These TCRs come from a male donor with early-stage non-small cell lung cancer.

At least ten counts were recorded for this clonotype. This rearrangement joins TRBV6-6 to TRBJ1-1; D gene uncertain. Germline CDR1 reads MNHNY; CDR2 reads SVGAGI (reference sequence). V lost 6 bases and J 13 bases, leaving 15 bases between the germline ends. There are 11 residues in the CDR3. This CDR3 reads CASSPLGRIFF. The CDR3 DNA sequence: TGTGCCAGCAGCCCTCTTGGCCGGATTTTCTTT.

V gene TRBV7-9 combines with J gene TRBJ1-5; possible D gene TRBD1, 5 bases. CDR1 is SEHNR, CDR2 FQNEAQ, per germline (reference sequence). Trimming shortened V by 0 bases and J by 3 bases, and 12 bases separated the two germline ends. The CDR3 has 16 amino acids. CDR3 sequence: CASSLATTGFNQPQHF. Written as DNA, the CDR3 is TGTGCCAGCAGCTTAGCAACAACAGGCTTCAATCAGCCCCAGCATTTT.

The J gene is TRBJ2-7, the V gene TRBV12-3 or TRBV12-4; the D is unclear. V was shortened by 1 base and J by 3 bases, with 7 bases between the two germline ends. The CDR3 is made up of 13 amino acids. The CDR3, as DNA: TGTGCCAGCAGTTTAGATCTCCACTACGAGCAGTACTTC. This gives the protein CASSLDLHYEQYF.

By sample fraction, this clonotype is medium-sized (0.01 to 0.1%). This chain links TRBV9 with TRBJ1-2; D is undetermined. Trimming took off 4 bases at V and 0 bases at J, with 4 bases between the two ends. This CDR3 is 12 amino acids long. Germline values: CDR1 SGDLS, CDR2 YYNGEE. The CDR3 DNA is TGTGCCAGCAGCACGGCTAACTATGGCTACACCTTC. It yields the protein CASSTANYGYTF.

This clonotype was counted ten times or more. The chain has TRBV15 and TRBJ2-3; D not certain. This CDR3 has 13 residues. From germline, CDR1 is LNHNV and CDR2 YYDKDF (reference sequence). Trimming cost V 6 bases and J 1 base, with 8 bases left between them. The CDR3 DNA sequence: TGTGCCACCAGGGGAAGGGGCACAGATACGCAGTATTTT. Its translation: CATRGRGTDTQYF.

This clonotype was seen repeatedly, ten times or more. Its ends do not fully match the called genes, so a read error is possible. This chain connects TRBV20-1 to TRBJ2-3; TRBD1 is a possible D gene (6 bases). Germline loops: CDR1 DFQATT, CDR2 SNEGSKA (reference sequence). The CDR3 is 14 amino acids. The CDR3 sequence is CSARGQGKTDTQYF. CDR3 nucleotides: TGCAGTGCAAGAGGGCAGGGGAAGACAGATACGCAGTATTTT.